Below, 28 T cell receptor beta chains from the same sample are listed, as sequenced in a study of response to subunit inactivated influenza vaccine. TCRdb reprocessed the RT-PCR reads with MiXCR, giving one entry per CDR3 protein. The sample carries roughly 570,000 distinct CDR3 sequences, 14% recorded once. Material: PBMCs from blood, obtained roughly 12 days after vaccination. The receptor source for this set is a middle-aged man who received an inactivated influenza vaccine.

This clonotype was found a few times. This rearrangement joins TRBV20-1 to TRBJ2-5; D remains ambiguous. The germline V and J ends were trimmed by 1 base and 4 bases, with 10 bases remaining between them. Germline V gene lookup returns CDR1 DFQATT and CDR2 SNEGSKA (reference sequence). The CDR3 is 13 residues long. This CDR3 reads CSARVSSGETQYF. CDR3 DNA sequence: TGCAGTGCTAGAGTATCCTCTGGAGAGACCCAGTACTTC.

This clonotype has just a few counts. The CDR3 sequence: CASSQEIKAGGSTDTQYF. Written as DNA, the CDR3 is TGCGCCAGCAGCCAAGAAATAAAAGCGGGAGGCAGCACAGATACGCAGTATTTT. The rearrangement uses TRBV4-3 and TRBJ2-3; 9 bases match TRBD2. CDR1 and CDR2 from the germline V gene are LGHNA and YSLEER. With V trimmed by 0 bases and J by 0 bases, 7 bases remained unmatched. This CDR3 spans 18 amino acids.

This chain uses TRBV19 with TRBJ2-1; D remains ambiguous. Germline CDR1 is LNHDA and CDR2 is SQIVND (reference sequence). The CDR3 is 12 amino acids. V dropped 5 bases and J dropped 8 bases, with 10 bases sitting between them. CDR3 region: CASSPMGYEQFF. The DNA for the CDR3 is TGTGCCAGTAGTCCCATGGGTTATGAGCAGTTCTTC. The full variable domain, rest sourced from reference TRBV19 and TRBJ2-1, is DGGITQSPKYLFRKEGQNVTLSCEQNLNHDAMYWYRQDPGQGLRLIYYSQIVNDFQKGDIAEGYSVSREKKESFPLTVTSAQKNPTAFYLCASSPMGYEQFFGPGTRLTVL.

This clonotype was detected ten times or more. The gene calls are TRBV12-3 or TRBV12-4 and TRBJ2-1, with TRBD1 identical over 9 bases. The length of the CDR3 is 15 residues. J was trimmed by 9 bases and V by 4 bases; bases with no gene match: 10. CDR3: CASSSAGQGSFEQFF. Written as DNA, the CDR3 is TGTGCCAGCAGTTCCGCGGGACAGGGTTCCTTTGAGCAGTTCTTC.

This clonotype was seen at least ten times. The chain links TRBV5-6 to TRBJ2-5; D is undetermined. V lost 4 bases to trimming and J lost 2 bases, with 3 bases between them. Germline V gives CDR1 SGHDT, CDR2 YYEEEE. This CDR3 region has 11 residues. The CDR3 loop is CASSDQETQYF. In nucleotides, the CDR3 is TGTGCCAGCAGCGATCAAGAGACCCAGTACTTC.

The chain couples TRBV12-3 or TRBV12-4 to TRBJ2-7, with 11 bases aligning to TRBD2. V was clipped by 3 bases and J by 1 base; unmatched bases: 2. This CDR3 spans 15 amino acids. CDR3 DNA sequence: TGTGCCAGCAGTTTCACTAGCGGGGGTTCCTACGAGCAGTACTTC. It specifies CASSFTSGGSYEQYF.

Written as DNA, the CDR3 is TGTGCCAGCAGCTTAGTGGGACAGGGGATTGCAACTAATGAAAAACTGTTTTTT. It is translated as CASSLVGQGIATNEKLFF. The gene calls are TRBV7-8 and TRBJ1-4, with 10 bases that match TRBD1. The V and J ends lost 1 base and 0 bases, in that order; junction bases with no gene match: 5. Germline V gives CDR1 SGHVS, CDR2 FQNEAQ. The CDR3 extends over 18 amino acids.

The CDR3 coding sequence is TGTGCCAGCAGCCAAAACGACAGGGGCAATCAGCCCCAGCATTTT. It codes for CASSQNDRGNQPQHF. The chain employs TRBV4-2 and TRBJ1-5; 7 nucleotides align to TRBD1. The germline V gene has CDR1 LGHNA and CDR2 YNFKEQ. CDR3 length: 15 residues. Unmatched junction bases numbered 3, after V lost 2 bases and J lost 2 bases.

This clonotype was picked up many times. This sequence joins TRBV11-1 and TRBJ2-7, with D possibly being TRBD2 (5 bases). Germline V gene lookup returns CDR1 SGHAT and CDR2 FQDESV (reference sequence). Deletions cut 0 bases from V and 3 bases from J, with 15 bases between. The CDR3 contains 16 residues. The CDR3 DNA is TGTGCCAGCAGCTTAGCGCTAACGGCGAGCGGCTACGAGCAGTACTTC. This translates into CASSLALTASGYEQYF.

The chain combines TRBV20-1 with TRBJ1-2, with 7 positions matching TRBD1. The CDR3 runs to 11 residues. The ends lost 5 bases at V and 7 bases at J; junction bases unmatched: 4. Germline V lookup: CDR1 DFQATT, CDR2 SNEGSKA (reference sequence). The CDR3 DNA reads TGCAGTGCTGACAGGGAGGCTGGCTACACCTTC. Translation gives CSADREAGYTF.

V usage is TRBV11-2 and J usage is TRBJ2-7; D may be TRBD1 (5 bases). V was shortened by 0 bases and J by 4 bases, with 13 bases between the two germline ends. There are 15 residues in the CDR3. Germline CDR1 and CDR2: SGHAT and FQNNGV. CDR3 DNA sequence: TGTGCCAGCAGCTTAGAGGCAGGGATACCATACGAGCAGTACTTC. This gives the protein CASSLEAGIPYEQYF. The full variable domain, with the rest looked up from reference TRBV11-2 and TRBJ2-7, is EAGVAQSPRYKIIEKRQSVAFWCNPISGHATLYWYQQILGQGPKLLIQFQNNGVVDDSQLPKDRFSAERLKGVDSTLKIQPAKLEDSAVYLCASSLEAGIPYEQYFGPGTRLTVT.

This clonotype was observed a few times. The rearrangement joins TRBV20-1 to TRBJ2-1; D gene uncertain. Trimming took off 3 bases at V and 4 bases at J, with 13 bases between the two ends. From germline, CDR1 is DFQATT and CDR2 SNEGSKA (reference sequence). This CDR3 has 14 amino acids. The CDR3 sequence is CSASPKDTYNEQFF. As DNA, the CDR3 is TGCAGTGCTAGTCCCAAAGACACGTACAATGAGCAGTTCTTC.

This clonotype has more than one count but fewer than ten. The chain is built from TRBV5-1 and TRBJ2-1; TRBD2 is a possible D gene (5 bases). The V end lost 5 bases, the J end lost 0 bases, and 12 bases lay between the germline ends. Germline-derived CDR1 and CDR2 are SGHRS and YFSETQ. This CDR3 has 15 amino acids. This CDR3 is CASRKPGDSYNEQFF. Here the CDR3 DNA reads TGCGCCAGCAGAAAACCCGGGGACTCCTACAATGAGCAGTTCTTC. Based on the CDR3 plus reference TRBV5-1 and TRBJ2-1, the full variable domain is KAGVTQTPRYLIKTRGQQVTLSCSPISGHRSVSWYQQTPGQGLQFLFEYFSETQRNKGNFPGRFSGRQFSNSRSEMNVSTLELGDSALYLCASRKPGDSYNEQFFGPGTRLTVL.

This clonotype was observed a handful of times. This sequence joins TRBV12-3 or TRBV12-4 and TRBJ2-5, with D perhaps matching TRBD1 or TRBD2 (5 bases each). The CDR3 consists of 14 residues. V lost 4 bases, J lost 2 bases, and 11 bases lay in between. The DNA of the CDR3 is TGTGCCAGCAGTTCCCTGGGACGGCAAGAGACCCAGTACTTC. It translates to CASSSLGRQETQYF.

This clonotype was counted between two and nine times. The chain's CDR3 is CATSDRDGPERQYF. The CDR3 DNA reads as TGTGCCACCAGTGACCGGGACGGTCCCGAACGCCAGTACTTC. This sequence joins TRBV24-1 and TRBJ2-5; D is possibly TRBD1 or TRBD2 (5 bases each). Germline V lookup: CDR1 KGHDR, CDR2 SFDVKD. V lost 4 bases and J 10 bases, leaving 18 bases between the germline ends. The CDR3 has 14 residues.

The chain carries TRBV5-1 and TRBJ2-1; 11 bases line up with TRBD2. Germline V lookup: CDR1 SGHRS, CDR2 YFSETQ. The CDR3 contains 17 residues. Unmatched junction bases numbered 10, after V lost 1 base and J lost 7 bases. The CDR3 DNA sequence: TGCGCCAGCAGCTTGTTTGCTAGCGGGGGGCCGATAAATGAGCAGTTCTTC. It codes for CASSLFASGGPINEQFF.

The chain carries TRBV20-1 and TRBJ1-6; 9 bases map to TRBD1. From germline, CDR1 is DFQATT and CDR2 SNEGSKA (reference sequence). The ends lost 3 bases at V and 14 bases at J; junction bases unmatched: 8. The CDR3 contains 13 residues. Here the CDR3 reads CSARTGGEVTLHF. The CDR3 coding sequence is TGCAGTGCTAGGACAGGGGGGGAAGTCACCCTCCACTTT.

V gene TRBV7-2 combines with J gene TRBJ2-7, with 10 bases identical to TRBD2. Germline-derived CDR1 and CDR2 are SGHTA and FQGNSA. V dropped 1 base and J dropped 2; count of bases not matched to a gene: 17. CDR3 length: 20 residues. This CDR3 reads CASSLVGLAGGIPSPYEQYF. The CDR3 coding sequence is TGTGCCAGCAGCTTAGTCGGCTTAGCGGGAGGAATCCCTTCCCCCTACGAGCAGTACTTC.

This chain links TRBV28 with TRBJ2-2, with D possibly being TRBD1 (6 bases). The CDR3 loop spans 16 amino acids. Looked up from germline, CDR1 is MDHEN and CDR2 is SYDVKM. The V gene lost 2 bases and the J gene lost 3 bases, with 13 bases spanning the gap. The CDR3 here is CASSLLAGADTGELFF. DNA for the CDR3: TGTGCCAGCAGTTTACTGGCAGGGGCGGACACCGGGGAGCTGTTTTTT.

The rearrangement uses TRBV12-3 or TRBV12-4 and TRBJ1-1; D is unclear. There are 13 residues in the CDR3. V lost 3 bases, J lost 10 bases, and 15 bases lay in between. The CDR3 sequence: CASSLILALPAFF. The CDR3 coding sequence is TGTGCCAGCAGTTTGATTTTGGCACTTCCAGCTTTCTTT.

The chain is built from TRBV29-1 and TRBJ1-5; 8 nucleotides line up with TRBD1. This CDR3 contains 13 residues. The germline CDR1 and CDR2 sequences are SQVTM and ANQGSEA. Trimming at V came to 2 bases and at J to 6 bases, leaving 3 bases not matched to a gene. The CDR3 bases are TGCAGCGTTGAACAGGGGGCGGGTCAGCCCCAGCATTTT. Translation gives CSVEQGAGQPQHF.

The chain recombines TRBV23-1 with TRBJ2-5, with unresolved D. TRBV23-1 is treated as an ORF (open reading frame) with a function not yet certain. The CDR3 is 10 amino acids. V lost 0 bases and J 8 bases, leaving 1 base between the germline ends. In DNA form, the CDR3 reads TGCGCCAGCAGTCAATCAACCCAGTACTTC. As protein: CASSQSTQYF.

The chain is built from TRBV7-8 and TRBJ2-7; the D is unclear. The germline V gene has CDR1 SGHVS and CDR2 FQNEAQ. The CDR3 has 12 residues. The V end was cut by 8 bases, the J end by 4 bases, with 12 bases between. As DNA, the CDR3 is TGTGCCAGCGGAAAAACAATGTACGAGCAGTACTTC. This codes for CASGKTMYEQYF.

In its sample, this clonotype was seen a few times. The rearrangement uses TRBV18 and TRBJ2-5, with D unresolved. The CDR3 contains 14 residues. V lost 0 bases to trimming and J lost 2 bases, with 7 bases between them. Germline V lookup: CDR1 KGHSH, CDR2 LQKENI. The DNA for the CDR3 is TGTGCCAGCTCACCACCATCACTTCAAGAGACCCAGTACTTC. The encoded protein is CASSPPSLQETQYF.

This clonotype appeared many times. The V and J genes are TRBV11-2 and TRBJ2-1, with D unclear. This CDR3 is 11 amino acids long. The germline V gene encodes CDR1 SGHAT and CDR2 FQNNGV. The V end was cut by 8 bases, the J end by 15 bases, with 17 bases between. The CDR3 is CASLSSFRVFF. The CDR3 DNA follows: TGTGCCAGCCTTTCTTCGTTCCGCGTGTTCTTC. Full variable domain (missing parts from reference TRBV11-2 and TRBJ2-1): EAGVAQSPRYKIIEKRQSVAFWCNPISGHATLYWYQQILGQGPKLLIQFQNNGVVDDSQLPKDRFSAERLKGVDSTLKIQPAKLEDSAVYLCASLSSFRVFFGPGTRLTVL.

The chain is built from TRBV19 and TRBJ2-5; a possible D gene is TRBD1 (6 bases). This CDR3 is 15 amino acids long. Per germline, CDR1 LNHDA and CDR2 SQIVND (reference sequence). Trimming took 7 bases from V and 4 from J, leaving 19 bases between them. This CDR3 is CASTPWGLQGETQYF. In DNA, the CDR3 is TGTGCCAGTACCCCATGGGGGCTCCAAGGAGAGACCCAGTACTTC.

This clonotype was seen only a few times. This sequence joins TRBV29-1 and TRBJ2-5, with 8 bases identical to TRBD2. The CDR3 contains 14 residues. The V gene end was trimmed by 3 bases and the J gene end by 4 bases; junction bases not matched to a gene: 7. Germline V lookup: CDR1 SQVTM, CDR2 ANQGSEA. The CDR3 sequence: CSVDGPGGGETQYF. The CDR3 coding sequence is TGCAGCGTTGATGGTCCGGGGGGGGGAGAGACCCAGTACTTC.

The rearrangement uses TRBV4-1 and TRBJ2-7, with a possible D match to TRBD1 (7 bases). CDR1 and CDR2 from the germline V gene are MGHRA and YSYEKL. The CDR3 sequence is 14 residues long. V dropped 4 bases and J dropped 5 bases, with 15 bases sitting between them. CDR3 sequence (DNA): TGCGCCAGCAGCCGAACGGGGGACAGAAACGAGCAGTACTTC. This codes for CASSRTGDRNEQYF.